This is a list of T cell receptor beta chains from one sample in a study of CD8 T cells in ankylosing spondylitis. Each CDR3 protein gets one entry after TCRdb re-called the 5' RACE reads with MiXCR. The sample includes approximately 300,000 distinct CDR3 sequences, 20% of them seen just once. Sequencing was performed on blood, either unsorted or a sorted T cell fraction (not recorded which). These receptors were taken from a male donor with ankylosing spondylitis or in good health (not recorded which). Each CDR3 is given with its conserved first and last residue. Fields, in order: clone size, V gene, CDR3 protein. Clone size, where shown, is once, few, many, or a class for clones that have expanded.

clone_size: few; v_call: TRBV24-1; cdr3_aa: CATSDRDRQETQYF
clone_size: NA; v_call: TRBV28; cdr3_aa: CASSLRRTGAGGYTF
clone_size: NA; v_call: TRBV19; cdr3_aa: CASSSTGSYGYTF
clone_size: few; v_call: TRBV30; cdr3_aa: CACRGTLASYNEQFF
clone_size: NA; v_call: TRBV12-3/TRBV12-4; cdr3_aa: CASSPLGTANYGYTF
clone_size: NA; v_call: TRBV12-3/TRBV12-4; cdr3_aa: CASSFRGITDTQYF
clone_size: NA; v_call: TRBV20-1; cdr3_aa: CSGKGSQEKLFF
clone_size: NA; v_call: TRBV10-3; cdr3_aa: CAISEPSRIGTDTQYF
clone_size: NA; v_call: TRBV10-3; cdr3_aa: CAIRSGTGPRVSGYTF
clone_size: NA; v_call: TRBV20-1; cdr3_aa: CSARDLLHGRGETQYF
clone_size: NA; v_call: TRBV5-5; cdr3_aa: CASSLGGRGNTEAFF
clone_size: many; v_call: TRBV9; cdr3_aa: CASSVGLDRGHETQYF
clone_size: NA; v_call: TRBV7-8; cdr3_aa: CASSPGTTHTDTQYF
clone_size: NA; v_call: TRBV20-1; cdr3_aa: CSALSLAGVGNEQFF
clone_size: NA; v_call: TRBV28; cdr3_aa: CASSLWGVDTGELFF
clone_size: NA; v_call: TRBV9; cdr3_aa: CASSVRGSGTGNTIYF
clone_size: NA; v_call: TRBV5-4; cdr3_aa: CASSRGTGWRNTEAFF
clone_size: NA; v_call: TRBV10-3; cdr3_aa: CAISEGQRGSGANVLTF
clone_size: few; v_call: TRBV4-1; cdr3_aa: CASQDSGGRSYNEQFF
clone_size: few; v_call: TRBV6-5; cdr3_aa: CASSYSHDGNQPQHF
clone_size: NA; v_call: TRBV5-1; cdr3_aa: CASSGRDCQFF
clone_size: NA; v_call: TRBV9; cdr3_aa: CASRRDTSPGELFF
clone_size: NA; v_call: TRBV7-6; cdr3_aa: CASSPGTGATDTQYF
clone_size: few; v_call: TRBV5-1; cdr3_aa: CAGPRILQNIQYF
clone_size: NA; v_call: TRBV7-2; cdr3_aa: CASSLDGGGPTDTQYF
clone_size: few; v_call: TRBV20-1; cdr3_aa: CSARGYGGGSNTGELFF
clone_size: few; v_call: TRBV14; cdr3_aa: CASSQDLWTQYF
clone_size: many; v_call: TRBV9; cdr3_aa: CASSVALGTRMNEQFF
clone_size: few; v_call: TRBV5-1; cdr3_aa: CASSSGTSGSGETQYF
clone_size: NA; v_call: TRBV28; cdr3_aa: CASNTRAGRTYGYTF
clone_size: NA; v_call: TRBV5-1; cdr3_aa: CASSLGTSGSAGETQYF
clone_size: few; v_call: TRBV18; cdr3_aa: CASSPINHGQGSVNQETQYF
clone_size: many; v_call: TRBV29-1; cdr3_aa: CSVGRAGQPQHF
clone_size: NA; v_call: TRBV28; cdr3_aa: CASATLGASTDTQYF
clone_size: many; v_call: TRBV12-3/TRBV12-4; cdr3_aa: CASSSKGLAGELFF
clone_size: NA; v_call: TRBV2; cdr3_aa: CASSGYGAGETQYF
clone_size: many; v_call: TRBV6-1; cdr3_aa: CASSPYGGSTDTQYF
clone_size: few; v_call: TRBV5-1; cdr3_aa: CASSWNRGTDTQYF
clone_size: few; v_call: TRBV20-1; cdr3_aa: CSARDVSGPNEKLFF
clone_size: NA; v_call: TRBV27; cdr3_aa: CASSLRAGFYNEQFF
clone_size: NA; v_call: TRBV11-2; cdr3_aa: CASSPKLAANTDTQYF
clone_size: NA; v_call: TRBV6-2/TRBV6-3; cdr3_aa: CASRTSGGKYGEQFF
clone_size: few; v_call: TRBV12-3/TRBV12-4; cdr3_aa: CASTSRQEAKNIQYF
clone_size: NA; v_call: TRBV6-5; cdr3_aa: CASSYHGTGGGQTDTQYF
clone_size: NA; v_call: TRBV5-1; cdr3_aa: CASSGGQGINEAFF